Here is one T cell receptor (beta chain) with its context. The antigen is undetermined. This specimen comes from a study of cytomegalovirus exposure and HLA in healthy donors. Germline loops: CDR1 SGHVS, CDR2 FNYEAQ. Between the trimmed V and J ends, which lost 5 bases and 5 bases, there was a span of 10 bases. CDR3 size: 13 residues. It was with 60 Vbeta and 13 Jbeta primers that the PCR ran. The table came from immunoSEQ multiplex PCR; TCRdb's copy has only in-frame clones and leaves some out. Here the sample spans some 60,000 clones, about 79% being singletons. General study results and limits: Among TCR beta chains of equal frequency, HLA-associated ones were more clonally expanded in a later analysis. Per a later analysis, 16,951 TCR beta sequences showed association with HLA alleles at 0.05 false discovery rate.

The sequence came from a man aged 35-49 years in good health and CMV-seronegative. The chain recombines TRBV7-6 with TRBJ2-1; D not resolved. Specimen: PBMCs. The CDR3 bases are TGTGCCAGCAGCCAAAGACTGGACAATGAGCAGTTCTTC. Its protein is CASSQRLDNEQFF.